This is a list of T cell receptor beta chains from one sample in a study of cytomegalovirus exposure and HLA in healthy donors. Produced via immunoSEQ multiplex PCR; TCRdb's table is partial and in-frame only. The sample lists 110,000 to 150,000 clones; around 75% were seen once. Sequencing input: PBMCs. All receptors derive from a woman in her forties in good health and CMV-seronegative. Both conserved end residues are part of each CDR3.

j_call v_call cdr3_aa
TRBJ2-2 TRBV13 CASSLYGGTGELFF
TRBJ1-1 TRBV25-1 CASSESRTGYTEAFF
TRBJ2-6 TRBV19 CASRPRGEGANVLTF
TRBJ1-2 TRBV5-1 CASSLQGVHGYTF
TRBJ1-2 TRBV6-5 CASSPQGSYGYTF
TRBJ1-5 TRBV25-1 CASPITNQPQHF
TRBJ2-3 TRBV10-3 CAISGAGGPTDTQYF
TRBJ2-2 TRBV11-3 CASSHLTGGAVGELFF
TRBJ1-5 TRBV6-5 CASSCGQYNQPQHF
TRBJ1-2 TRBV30 CAWGITGGSGYTF
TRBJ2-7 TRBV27 CASSSETSGYDEQYF
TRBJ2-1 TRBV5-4 CASSLARGAYNEQFF
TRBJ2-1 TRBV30 CAWRRSGGAYEQFF
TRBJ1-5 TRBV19 CASRALGGRGNQPQHF
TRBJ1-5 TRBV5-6 CASSYAGGGQPQHF
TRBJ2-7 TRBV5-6 CASSLTLTGSGDEQYF
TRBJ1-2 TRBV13 CASSSRQGYGYTF
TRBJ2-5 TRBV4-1 CASSLKGQGPPGISRETQYF
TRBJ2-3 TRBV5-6 CASSPREYYTDTQYF
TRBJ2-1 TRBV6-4 CASSVGLSNEQFF
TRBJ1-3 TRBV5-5 CASSLAGIGNTIYF
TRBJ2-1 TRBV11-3 CASSGTSGSSWNEQFF
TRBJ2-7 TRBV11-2 CASSFPGTGREQYF
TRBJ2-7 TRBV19 CASSLILSYEQYF
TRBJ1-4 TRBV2 CASSDDRANEKLFF
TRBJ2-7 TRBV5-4 CASSLIGVKDEQYF
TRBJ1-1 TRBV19 CASSILSGGTEAFF
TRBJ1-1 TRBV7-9 CSSSLGTRVVTEAFF
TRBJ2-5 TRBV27 CASSLSTRLAGGRGQETQYF
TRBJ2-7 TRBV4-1 CASSSGQGEYEQYF
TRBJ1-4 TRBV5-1 CASSPDRGWSEKLFF
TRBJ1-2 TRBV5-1 CASSTGHTSNYGYTF
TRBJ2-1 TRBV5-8 CASSYRQATAYNEQFF
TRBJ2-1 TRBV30 CAWSEGANAYNEQFF
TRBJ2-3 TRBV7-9 CASSLSAGDTQYF
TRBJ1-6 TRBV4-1 CASSQLRGANSPLHF
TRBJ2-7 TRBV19 CASSIDRRGYEQYF
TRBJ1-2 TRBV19 CASSMPGHLLGGYTF
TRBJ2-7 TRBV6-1 CASSEPGTGCCEQYF
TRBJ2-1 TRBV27 CASSSLVDNEQFF
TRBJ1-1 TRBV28 CASSPPQAIGGGTFF
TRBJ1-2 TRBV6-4 CASRPNRAHYGYTF